This T cell receptor beta chain was obtained from a study of shared clonotypes between healthy human individuals. Tens of thousands of T cell genomes (roughly 0.2 ug DNA) went into each sorted-subset replicate. TCRdb keeps only in-frame clones here, not all; method: immunoSEQ multiplex PCR. The table has about 2.1 million clones, around 95% seen once. The germline V gene encodes CDR1 KGHSH and CDR2 LQKENI. The CDR3 sequence is 17 residues long. V lost 2 bases and J 4 bases, leaving 20 bases between the germline ends. Naive CD8 cells lacked CD45RO and underwent positive selection for CCR7, leaving out terminally differentiated effector memory CD45RA+ cells. The donor cohort consisted entirely of Caucasian adults residing in Nashville, Tennessee.

The V and J genes are TRBV18 and TRBJ1-2; maybe TRBD1 (5 bases). This clonotype was sampled from a man younger than 30 in good health. Some clones in this sample may be carry-over from other donors' samples. Sequencing used naive CD8+ T cells from PBMCs. CDR3 loop: CASSPSPDRGELYGYTF. CDR3 bases: TGTGCCAGCTCACCAAGCCCCGACAGAGGCGAACTCTATGGCTACACCTTC.